These 6 T cell receptor beta chains originate from one sample sequenced in a study of T cell responses to AZD1222 COVID-19 vaccine (dated by TCRdb to about 2021). Library prep was done by the immunoSEQ multiplex PCR assay. Imported from immuneACCESS, the table was reduced by TCRdb to in-frame sequences with V and J called. These copies leave out some clones; in studies compared against another copy, an unresolved V gene accounts for under half, and the cause of the remainder is not known. The sample table shows under 150,000 clones, and 75% to 90% are seen once. The top ten clonotypes cover under 4.5% of the sample. According to the study, the label for this sample's time point signals: baseline before first vaccination. The sample's treatment or condition, from its label and the paper: meningococcal conjugate vaccine given as trial control. Sequences were derived from peripheral blood, sampled on day 0 of MenACWY control vaccination. These receptors all stem from an adult in good health.

V is TRBV5-5 and J is TRBJ1-3, with D unclear. CDR3 length: 15 amino acids. V lost 2 bases and J lost 2, with 11 bases in between. The germline CDR1 and CDR2 sequences are SGHKS and YYEKEE (reference sequence). The CDR3 nucleotides are TGTGCCAGCAGCTTCGCGGGTAGCACTGGAAACACCATATATTTT. This gives the protein CASSFAGSTGNTIYF.

The chain employs TRBV19 and TRBJ1-1, with a possible D match to TRBD1 (5 bases). Germline V gene lookup returns CDR1 LNHDA and CDR2 SQIVND (reference sequence). CDR3 size: 14 residues. Trimming removed 3 bases at V and 1 base at J, with 9 bases between. CDR3 in amino acids: CASSMRQSNTEAFF. In DNA, the CDR3 is TGTGCCAGTAGTATGAGACAGTCGAACACTGAAGCTTTCTTT. Filled out from reference TRBV19 and TRBJ1-1, the complete variable domain reads DGGITQSPKYLFRKEGQNVTLSCEQNLNHDAMYWYRQDPGQGLRLIYYSQIVNDFQKGDIAEGYSVSREKKESFPLTVTSAQKNPTAFYLCASSMRQSNTEAFFGQGTRLTVV.

V is TRBV5-5 and J is TRBJ1-2, with D possibly TRBD1 on 6 matching bases. V shed 4 bases and J shed 4 bases, with 20 bases lying between them. Germline values: CDR1 SGHKS, CDR2 YYEKEE (reference sequence). CDR3 length: 16 amino acids. CDR3 in DNA: TGTGCCAGCAGCCCCGCGGGGGGGGACAAGGGCTATGGCTACACCTTC. This encodes CASSPAGGDKGYGYTF. The full variable domain, in which reference TRBV5-5 and TRBJ1-2 provide the parts outside the CDR3, is DAGVTQSPTHLIKTRGQQVTLRCSPISGHKSVSWYQQVLGQGPQFIFQYYEKEERGRGNFPDRFSARQFPNYSSELNVNALLLGDSALYLCASSPAGGDKGYGYTFGSGTRLTVV.

The CDR3 here is CASSVPQFVQATNEKLFF. CDR3 coding DNA: TGTGCCAGCAGCGTACCCCAGTTTGTACAGGCAACTAATGAAAAACTGTTTTTT. The rearrangement joins TRBV9 to TRBJ1-4; possibly TRBD1 for D (5 bases). There are 18 residues in the CDR3. CDR1 and CDR2 from the germline V gene are SGDLS and YYNGEE. V gave up 1 base and J gave up 0 bases, with 16 bases separating them.

This clone has just one count. This chain joins TRBV4-3 and TRBJ2-7, with TRBD2 as a possible D gene (6 bases). With 0 bases removed from V and 7 bases from J, the gap between germline ends came to 16 bases. The germline gives CDR1 LGHNA, CDR2 YSLEER. CDR3 length equals 15 residues. CDR3 nucleotide sequence: TGCGCCAGCAGCCAAGATTCCGGGGAGGTTAGTGAGCAGTACTTC. As protein: CASSQDSGEVSEQYF.

V usage is TRBV5-4 and J usage is TRBJ2-1; 8 nucleotides line up with TRBD2. With V trimmed by 3 bases and J by 4 bases, 12 bases remained unmatched. The germline V gene has CDR1 SGHNT and CDR2 YYREEE (reference sequence). The CDR3 is made up of 17 amino acids. In DNA form, the CDR3 reads TGTGCCAGCAGCTCATACTCCGGGACTAGGCGTTACAATGAGCAGTTCTTC. This sequence encodes CASSSYSGTRRYNEQFF.